Each of the 23 T cell receptor beta chains below was sequenced from the same sample in a study of patients and donors after allogeneic stem cell transplantation. In TCRdb, the RT-PCR reads were re-called with MiXCR into one record per CDR3 protein. The sample shows about 230,000 distinct CDR3 sequences, approximately 14% of them seen only once. Input material: blood, either unsorted or a sorted T cell fraction (not recorded which). The receptors come from a human donor who was either an allogeneic HSCT recipient or a stem cell or donor lymphocyte infusion donor (not recorded which). It is not recorded whose cells these are; they may come from a transplant donor.

This clonotype was seen ten or more times. Possible read error: a much larger clone is one base away. The rearrangement uses TRBV3-1 and TRBJ2-1, with no clear D. V gave up 4 bases and J gave up 7 bases, with 8 bases separating them. Germline-derived CDR1 and CDR2 are LGHDT and YNNKEL (reference sequence). The length of the CDR3 is 12 residues. In nucleotides, the CDR3 is TGTGCCAGCAGCCGAGAGAGGAATGAGCAGTTCTTC. It translates to CASSRERNEQFF.

In this sample, this clonotype turned up many times. The J gene is TRBJ2-5, the V gene TRBV5-8; TRBD2 matches 8 bases. The CDR3 is 13 residues long. Germline V gene sequence: CDR1 SGHTS, CDR2 YDEGEE. V lost 2 bases to trimming and J lost 8 bases; unmatched junction nucleotides: 5. DNA for the CDR3: TGTGCCAGCAGCTTCCGACTAGCGCTAACCCAGTACTTC. Translating gives CASSFRLALTQYF.

CDR3 region: CASSYMDRGHAEAFF. The CDR3 nucleotides are TGCGCCAGCAGCTATATGGACAGGGGGCACGCTGAAGCTTTCTTT. J is TRBJ1-1 and V is TRBV4-1; TRBD1 aligns across 11 bases. Germline V lookup: CDR1 MGHRA, CDR2 YSYEKL. This CDR3 is built from 15 residues. Trimming took 5 bases from V and 6 from J; bases not matched to a gene: 8.

The genes are TRBV30 and TRBJ2-3; D possibly uses TRBD1 or TRBD2 (5 bases each). Between the trimmed V and J ends, which lost 5 bases and 1 base, there was a span of 13 bases. Germline values: CDR1 GTSNPN, CDR2 SVGIG (reference sequence). The CDR3 runs to 14 residues. For the CDR3, the DNA is TGTGCCTGGGGTCCGGGACCTCGCACAGATACGCAGTATTTT. This sequence encodes CAWGPGPRTDTQYF.

The chain links TRBV4-3 to TRBJ2-1; 8 bases map to TRBD2. V was clipped by 0 bases and J by 6 bases; unmatched bases: 7. CDR1 LGHNA and CDR2 YSLEER come from the germline V gene. The CDR3 totals 16 residues. CDR3 sequence: CASSQERYGTSNEQFF. The CDR3, as DNA: TGCGCCAGCAGCCAAGAGCGGTATGGGACTAGCAATGAGCAGTTCTTC.

The chain links TRBV5-1 to TRBJ2-5; D gene unclear. V lost 2 bases, J lost 5 bases, and 10 bases lay in between. Germline lookup yields CDR1 SGHRS and CDR2 YFSETQ. The CDR3 consists of 13 residues. The CDR3: CASSFSTYETQYF. The CDR3 nucleotides read TGCGCCAGCAGCTTCTCAACTTATGAGACCCAGTACTTC.

This clonotype appeared a few times. The J gene is TRBJ2-7, the V gene TRBV7-2; 12 bases are shared with TRBD2. After removal of 4 bases from V and 2 bases from J, the junction contained 6 bases not matched to a gene. The germline V gene encodes CDR1 SGHTA and CDR2 FQGNSA. CDR3 length: 16 amino acids. CDR3 loop: CASSSGTSGRTYEQYF. Written as DNA, the CDR3 is TGTGCCAGCAGCTCCGGGACTAGCGGGCGGACCTACGAGCAGTACTTC.

At least ten counts were recorded for this clonotype. This chain uses TRBV27 with TRBJ1-2, with TRBD1 matching over 9 bases. The V gene's germline CDR1 is MNHEY and CDR2 SMNVEV (reference sequence). The CDR3 runs 15 residues. The V segment lost 11 bases and the J segment 7 bases; nucleotides outside the gene matches: 17. The CDR3 DNA follows: TGTGCCTCAAGAGGGACAGGGAAATGGTTAGGTGGCTACACCTTC. It specifies CASRGTGKWLGGYTF.

This clonotype showed up just a few times. This sequence joins TRBV6-1 and TRBJ1-6, with D tentatively TRBD1 (6 bases). CDR3 length: 18 residues. Germline V gene lookup returns CDR1 MNHNS and CDR2 SASEGT. Trimming stripped 6 bases from V and 4 bases from J, with 22 bases between. The CDR3 here is CASRKQQLGQLYNSPLHF. The CDR3, as DNA: TGTGCCAGCAGGAAGCAACAATTAGGACAGTTATATAATTCACCCCTCCACTTT.

In its sample, this clonotype was seen many times. The chain links TRBV2 to TRBJ2-1; D is unresolved. CDR1 is SNHLY and CDR2 is FYNNEI in the germline V gene. The CDR3 sequence is 14 residues long. V was clipped by 6 bases and J by 4 bases, with 13 bases between them. CDR3 in DNA: TGTGCCAGCAGCGGCCGAAATCGTTACAATGAGCAGTTCTTC. This gives the protein CASSGRNRYNEQFF.

J is TRBJ2-1 and V is TRBV5-1, with D perhaps matching TRBD2 (6 bases). This CDR3 contains 14 residues. The germline V and J ends were trimmed by 4 bases and 7 bases, with 15 bases remaining between them. Germline V gene data show CDR1 as SGHRS and CDR2 as YFSETQ. This chain's CDR3 is CASSPGGLLNEQFF. CDR3 in DNA: TGCGCCAGCAGCCCCGGGGGACTTCTAAATGAGCAGTTCTTC.

This clonotype was counted only a few times. The chain has TRBV20-1 and TRBJ2-5; 9 nucleotides agree with TRBD1. J gave up 2 bases and V 3 bases, and 7 bases lay outside the gene matches. The CDR3 spans 15 residues. Germline loops: CDR1 DFQATT, CDR2 SNEGSKA (reference sequence). The DNA for the CDR3 is TGCAGTGCTAGCCTCGACAGGGGGATGCAAGAGACCCAGTACTTC. Translation gives CSASLDRGMQETQYF.

This clonotype was detected a few times. The chain employs TRBV12-3 or TRBV12-4 and TRBJ1-5; possibly TRBD1 for D (6 bases). The V end was cut by 5 bases, the J end by 0 bases, with 8 bases between. This CDR3 is built from 14 residues. CDR3 sequence reads: CASSKGGSNQPQHF. The CDR3 DNA follows: TGTGCCAGCAGTAAAGGGGGTAGCAATCAGCCCCAGCATTTT.

V and J are TRBV15 and TRBJ2-4; D is possibly TRBD1 (5 bases). Germline-derived CDR1 and CDR2 are LNHNV and YYDKDF (reference sequence). CDR3 size: 16 residues. Trimming shortened V by 0 bases and J by 7 bases, and 16 bases separated the two germline ends. This chain's CDR3 is CATSRDLWGGVNIQYF. The CDR3 bases are TGTGCCACCAGCAGAGATCTCTGGGGCGGAGTTAACATTCAGTACTTC.

This sequence joins TRBV7-9 and TRBJ2-5, with D possibly being TRBD2 (7 bases). V was pared by 5 bases and J by 1 base, with 17 bases between. CDR1 and CDR2 from the germline V gene are SEHNR and FQNEAQ (reference sequence). This CDR3 contains 16 residues. Here the CDR3 DNA reads TGTGCCAGCAGCCCACCAGGCGGGGGCCTCCAAGAGACCCAGTACTTC. This gives the protein CASSPPGGGLQETQYF.

This clonotype qualifies as medium-sized (0.01 to 0.1%). The CDR3 nucleotides are TGTGCCAGCAGTTTACAGGGGGCCGGAACTGAAGCTTTCTTT. It specifies CASSLQGAGTEAFF. V gene TRBV12-3 or TRBV12-4 combines with J gene TRBJ1-1; TRBD1 matches 8 bases. V was clipped by 2 bases and J by 5 bases; unmatched bases: 4. This CDR3 has 14 residues.

This clonotype was recorded a few times. V is TRBV18 and J is TRBJ2-7; TRBD1 agrees at 7 bases. The CDR3 loop spans 13 amino acids. Germline CDR1 and CDR2: KGHSH and LQKENI. Unmatched junction bases numbered 4, after V lost 3 bases and J lost 5 bases. CDR3 nucleotide sequence: TGTGCCAGCTCACCTAGGCAGGGGGACGAGCAGTACTTC. Translated, it gives CASSPRQGDEQYF.

The chain uses TRBV2 and TRBJ2-7; D is undetermined. This CDR3 spans 13 amino acids. V dropped 7 bases and J dropped 4 bases, with 14 bases sitting between them. CDR1 and CDR2 from the germline V gene are SNHLY and FYNNEI. CDR3: CASNVGIVYEQYF. CDR3 sequence (DNA): TGTGCCAGCAACGTGGGAATTGTGTACGAGCAGTACTTC.

This clonotype was seen only once. J is TRBJ2-5 and V is TRBV11-1, with a weak D call TRBD1 (6 bases). The V end was cut by 1 base, the J end by 11 bases, with 14 bases between. The CDR3 contains 13 residues. CDR1 is SGHAT and CDR2 is FQDESV in the germline V gene (reference sequence). CDR3 region: CASSLEARDNQYF. The CDR3 nucleotides read TGTGCCAGCAGCTTAGAGGCCCGGGACAATCAGTACTTC.

This clonotype was recorded at least ten times. This chain uses TRBV5-1 with TRBJ1-6; the D gene is possibly TRBD1 (5 bases). The CDR3 covers 13 residues. Trimming removed 0 bases at V and 10 bases at J, with 8 bases between. In germline, CDR1 is SGHRS, CDR2 YFSETQ. DNA for the CDR3: TGCGCCAGCAGCTTGGGAGACAGCTCACCCCTCCACTTT. Encoded protein: CASSLGDSSPLHF.

In its sample, this clonotype was seen a few times. This chain links TRBV6-1 with TRBJ2-7, with 10 bases matching TRBD1. CDR1 and CDR2 from the germline V gene are MNHNS and SASEGT. The CDR3 spans 15 residues. V was clipped by 6 bases and J by 2 bases; unmatched bases: 7. The CDR3, as DNA: TGTGCCAGCAGAGAACCGGGACAGGGGACCTACGAGCAGTACTTC. The encoded protein is CASREPGQGTYEQYF.

This rearrangement joins TRBV27 to TRBJ2-3, with TRBD2 identical over 9 bases. This CDR3 has 14 residues. The trim removed 7 bases at V and 5 bases at J, leaving 7 bases unmatched. CDR1 and CDR2 (germline): MNHEY, SMNVEV (reference sequence). CDR3 DNA: TGTGCCAGCAAAGGGCGGGGGGGCGTAGATACGCAGTATTTT. Protein product: CASKGRGGVDTQYF.

This chain links TRBV6-4 with TRBJ1-1, with D unresolved. V was shortened by 2 bases and J by 5 bases, with 6 bases between the two germline ends. Germline-derived CDR1 and CDR2 are MRHNA and SNTAGT. The CDR3 runs 12 residues. For the CDR3, the DNA is TGTGCCAGCAGTGACGGATTTACTGAAGCTTTCTTT. Amino acid sequence: CASSDGFTEAFF.